This TCR beta chain was identified during a study of T cells in tuberculosis. Overall study context: The T cells targeted glucose monomycolate, a mycobacterial lipid, via CD1B. Study outcomes and limitations: The stringent gate may have excluded weak CD1B-GMM tetramer binders.

No alpha-beta pairing information exists for these sequences. The repertoire was sequenced with immunoSEQ multiplex PCR; TCRdb's copy has only in-frame clones and lacks some. The sample contains roughly 92,000 clones, roughly 93% of which appear only once. Trimming left V 5 bases short and J 7 bases short, with 9 bases between. Germline assignment: CDR1 SGHTA and CDR2 FQGNSA. This CDR3 is 12 amino acids long. After thawing and overnight rest, PBMC were stained with GMM-loaded CD1B tetramer, viability dye and anti-CD3 for sorting. The lipid loaded on the CD1B tetramers was C32 glucose monomycolate from Rhodococcus equi. Each donor contributed roughly 100,000 sorted tetramer-negative cells.

This sequence was found in an adult woman with latent tuberculosis. The chain uses TRBV7-2 and TRBJ2-1; D call uncertain. The specimen sequenced was CD1b-GMM tetramer-negative cells sorted from PBMCs. The CDR3 here is CASSPDSNEQFF. The CDR3 DNA sequence: TGTGCCAGCAGCCCAGACTCTAATGAGCAGTTCTTC.